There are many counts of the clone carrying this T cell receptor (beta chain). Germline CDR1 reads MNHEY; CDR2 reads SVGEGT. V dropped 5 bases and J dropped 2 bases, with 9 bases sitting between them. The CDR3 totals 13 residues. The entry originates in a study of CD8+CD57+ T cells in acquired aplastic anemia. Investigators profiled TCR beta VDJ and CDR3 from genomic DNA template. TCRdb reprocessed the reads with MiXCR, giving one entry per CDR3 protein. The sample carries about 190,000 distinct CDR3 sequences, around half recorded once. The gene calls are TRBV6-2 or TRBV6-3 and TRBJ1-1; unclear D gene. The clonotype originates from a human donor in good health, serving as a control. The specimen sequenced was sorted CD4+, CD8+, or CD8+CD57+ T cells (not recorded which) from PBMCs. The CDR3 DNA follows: TGTGCCAGCAGTAGAAACAGTAACACTGAAGCTTTCTTT. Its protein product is CASSRNSNTEAFF.